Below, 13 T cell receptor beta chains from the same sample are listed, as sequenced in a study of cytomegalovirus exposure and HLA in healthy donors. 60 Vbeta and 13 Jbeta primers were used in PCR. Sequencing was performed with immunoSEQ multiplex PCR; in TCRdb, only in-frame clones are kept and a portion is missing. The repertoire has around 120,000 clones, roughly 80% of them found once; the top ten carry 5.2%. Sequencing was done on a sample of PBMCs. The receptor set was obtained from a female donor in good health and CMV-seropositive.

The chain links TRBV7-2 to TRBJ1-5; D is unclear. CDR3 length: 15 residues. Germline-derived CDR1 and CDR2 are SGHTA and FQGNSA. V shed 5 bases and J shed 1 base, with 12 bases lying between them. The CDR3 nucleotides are TGTGCCAGCAGCCCTTACGCGGGCAGCAATCAGCCCCAGCATTTT. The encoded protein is CASSPYAGSNQPQHF.

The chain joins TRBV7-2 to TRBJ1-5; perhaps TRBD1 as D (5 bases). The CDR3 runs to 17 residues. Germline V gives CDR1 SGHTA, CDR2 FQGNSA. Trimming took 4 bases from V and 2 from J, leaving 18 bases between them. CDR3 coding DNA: TGTGCCAGCAGCTCTCAATCAGGGCGCCCGGGCAATCAGCCCCAGCATTTT. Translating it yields CASSSQSGRPGNQPQHF.

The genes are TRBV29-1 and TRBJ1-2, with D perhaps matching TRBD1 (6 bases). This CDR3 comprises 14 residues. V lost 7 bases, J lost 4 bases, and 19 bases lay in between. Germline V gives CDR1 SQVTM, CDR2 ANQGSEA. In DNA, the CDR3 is TGCAGCGGAGGGGAGAAGGACAGACCCTATGGCTACACCTTC. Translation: CSGGEKDRPYGYTF.

The CDR3 reads CASSRNRGLLYEQYF. The DNA of the CDR3 is TGTGCCAGCAGCCGTAACAGGGGGCTCCTCTACGAGCAGTACTTC. The rearrangement joins TRBV7-2 to TRBJ2-7; 9 bases line up with TRBD1. The CDR3 has 15 residues. Germline CDR1 and CDR2: SGHTA and FQGNSA. Unmatched junction bases numbered 8, after V lost 5 bases and J lost 3 bases.

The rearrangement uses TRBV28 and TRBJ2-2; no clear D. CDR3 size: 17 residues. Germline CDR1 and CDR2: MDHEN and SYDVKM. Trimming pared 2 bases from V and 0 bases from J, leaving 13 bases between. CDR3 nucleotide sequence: TGTGCCAGCAGTTTAGATTGGCAGAACGCGAACACCGGGGAGCTGTTTTTT. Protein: CASSLDWQNANTGELFF.

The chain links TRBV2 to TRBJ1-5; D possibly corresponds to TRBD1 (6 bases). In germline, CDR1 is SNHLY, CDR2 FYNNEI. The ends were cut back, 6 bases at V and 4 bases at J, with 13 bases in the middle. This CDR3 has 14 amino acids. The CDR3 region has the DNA TGTGCCAGCAGCTACTACAGGGAAAATCAGCCCCAGCATTTT. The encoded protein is CASSYYRENQPQHF.

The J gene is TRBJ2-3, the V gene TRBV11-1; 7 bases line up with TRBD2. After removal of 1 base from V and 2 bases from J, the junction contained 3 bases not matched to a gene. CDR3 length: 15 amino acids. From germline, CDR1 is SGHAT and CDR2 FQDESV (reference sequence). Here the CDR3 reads CASSLGLALTDTQYF. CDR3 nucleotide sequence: TGTGCCAGCAGCTTAGGACTAGCCCTCACAGATACGCAGTATTTT.

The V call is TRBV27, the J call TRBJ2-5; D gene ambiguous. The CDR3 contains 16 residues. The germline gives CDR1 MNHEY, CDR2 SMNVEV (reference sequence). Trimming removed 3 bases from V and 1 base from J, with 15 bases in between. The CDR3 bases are TGTGCCAGCAGTTTGATTCGCGGAGCCTTCCAAGAGACCCAGTACTTC. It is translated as CASSLIRGAFQETQYF.

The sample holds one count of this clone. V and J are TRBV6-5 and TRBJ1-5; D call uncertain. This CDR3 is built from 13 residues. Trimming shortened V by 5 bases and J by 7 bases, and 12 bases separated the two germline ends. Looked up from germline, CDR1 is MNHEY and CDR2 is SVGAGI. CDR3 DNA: TGTGCCAGCAGTCCCACTCTGGTCCAGCCCCAGCATTTT. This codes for CASSPTLVQPQHF.

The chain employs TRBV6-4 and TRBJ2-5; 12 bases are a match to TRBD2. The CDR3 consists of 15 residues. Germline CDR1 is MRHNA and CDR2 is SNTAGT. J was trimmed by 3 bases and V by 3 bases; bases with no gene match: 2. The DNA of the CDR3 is TGTGCCAGCAGTGAGGCTAGCGGGAGGGAAGAGACCCAGTACTTC. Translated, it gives CASSEASGREETQYF.

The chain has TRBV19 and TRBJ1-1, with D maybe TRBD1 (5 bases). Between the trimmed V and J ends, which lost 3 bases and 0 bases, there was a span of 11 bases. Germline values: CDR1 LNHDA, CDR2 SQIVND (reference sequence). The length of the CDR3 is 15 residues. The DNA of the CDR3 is TGTGCCAGTAGTATTGACCGGGGGATGAACACTGAAGCTTTCTTT. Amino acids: CASSIDRGMNTEAFF.

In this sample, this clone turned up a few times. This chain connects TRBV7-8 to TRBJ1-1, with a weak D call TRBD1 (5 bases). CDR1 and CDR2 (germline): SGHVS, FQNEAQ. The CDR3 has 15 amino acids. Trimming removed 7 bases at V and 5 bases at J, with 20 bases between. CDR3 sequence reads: CASTTIRVGVTEAFF. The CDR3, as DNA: TGTGCCAGCACCACCATCAGGGTAGGGGTGACTGAAGCTTTCTTT.

CDR3 sequence: CAISLEASQPQHF. CDR3 nucleotides: TGTGCCATCAGTCTGGAGGCGAGCCAGCCCCAGCATTTT. The chain joins TRBV10-3 to TRBJ1-5, with no clear D. Trimming took 5 bases from V and 7 from J, leaving 12 bases between them. The CDR3 has 13 amino acids. Germline V CDR1 and CDR2: ENHRY, SYGVKD.